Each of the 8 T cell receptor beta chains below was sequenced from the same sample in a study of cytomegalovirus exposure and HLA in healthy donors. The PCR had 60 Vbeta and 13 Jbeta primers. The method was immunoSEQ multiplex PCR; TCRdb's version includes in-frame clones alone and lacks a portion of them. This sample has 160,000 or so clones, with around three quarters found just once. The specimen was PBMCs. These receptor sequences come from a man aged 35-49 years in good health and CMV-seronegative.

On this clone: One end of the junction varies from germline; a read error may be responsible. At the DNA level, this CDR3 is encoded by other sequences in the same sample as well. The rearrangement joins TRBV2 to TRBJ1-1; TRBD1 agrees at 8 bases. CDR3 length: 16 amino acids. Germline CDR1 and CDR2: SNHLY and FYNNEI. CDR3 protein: CASSETGGQVNTEAFF. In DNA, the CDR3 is TGTGCCAGCAGTGAAACGGGGGGACAGGTGAACACTGAAGCCTTCTTT.

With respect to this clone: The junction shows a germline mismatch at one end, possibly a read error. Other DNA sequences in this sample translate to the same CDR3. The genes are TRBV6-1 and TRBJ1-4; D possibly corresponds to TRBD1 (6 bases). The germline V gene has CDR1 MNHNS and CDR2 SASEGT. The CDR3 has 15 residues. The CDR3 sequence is CASSANRDTYEKLFF. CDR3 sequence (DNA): TGCGCCAGCAGCGCCAACAGGGATACTTATGAAAAACTGTTTTTT.

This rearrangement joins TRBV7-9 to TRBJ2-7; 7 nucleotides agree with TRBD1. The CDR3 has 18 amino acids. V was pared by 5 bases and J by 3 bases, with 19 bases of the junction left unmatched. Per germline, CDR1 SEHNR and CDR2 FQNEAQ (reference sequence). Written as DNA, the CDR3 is TGTGCCAGCAGCACTACTAGTCTCGAGCAGGGGGTAAACTACGAGCAGTACTTC. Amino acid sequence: CASSTTSLEQGVNYEQYF.

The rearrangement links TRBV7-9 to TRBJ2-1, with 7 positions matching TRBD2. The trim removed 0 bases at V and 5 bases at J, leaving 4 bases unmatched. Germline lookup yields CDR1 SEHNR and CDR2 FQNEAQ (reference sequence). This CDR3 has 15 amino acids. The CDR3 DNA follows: TGTGCCAGCAGCTTAGCGCCGGGAGGACACAATGAGCAGTTCTTC. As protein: CASSLAPGGHNEQFF.

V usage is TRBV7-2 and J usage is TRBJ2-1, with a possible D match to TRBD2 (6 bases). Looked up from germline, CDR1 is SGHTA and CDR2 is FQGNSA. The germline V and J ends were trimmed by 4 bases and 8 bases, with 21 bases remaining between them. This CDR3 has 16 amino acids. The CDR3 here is CASSYPGYGGYHEQFF. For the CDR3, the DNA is TGTGCCAGCAGCTATCCCGGGTACGGGGGATATCATGAGCAGTTCTTC.

The CDR3 protein is CASSKGGSSTSSYNEQFF. CDR3 nucleotide sequence: TGTGCCAGCAGCAAAGGCGGGAGCTCAACGAGCTCCTACAATGAGCAGTTCTTC. V usage is TRBV21-1 and J usage is TRBJ2-1; the tabulated D call, TRBD2, remains unverified against the DNA. TRBV21-1 is a known pseudogene. This CDR3 contains 18 residues.

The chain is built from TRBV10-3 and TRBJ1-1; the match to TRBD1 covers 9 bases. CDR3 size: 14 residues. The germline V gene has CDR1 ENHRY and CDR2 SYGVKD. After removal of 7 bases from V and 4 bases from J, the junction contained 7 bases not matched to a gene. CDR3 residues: CAIKTSDRGTEAFF. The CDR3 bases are TGTGCCATCAAGACCTCGGACAGGGGCACTGAAGCTTTCTTT.

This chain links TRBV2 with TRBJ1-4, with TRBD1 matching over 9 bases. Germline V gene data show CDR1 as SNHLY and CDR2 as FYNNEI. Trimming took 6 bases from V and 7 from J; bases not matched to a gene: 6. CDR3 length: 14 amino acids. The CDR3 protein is CASREQGAGEKLFF. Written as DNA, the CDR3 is TGTGCCAGCAGAGAACAGGGGGCGGGTGAAAAACTGTTTTTT.